These 24 T cell receptor beta chains share one sample of origin, sequenced in a study of cytomegalovirus exposure and HLA in healthy donors. 60 Vbeta and 13 Jbeta primers were used in PCR. Clones were read by immunoSEQ multiplex PCR, and TCRdb kept only the in-frame ones, dropping some. The sample shows about 150,000 clones, about three quarters of them seen only once. The material sequenced was PBMCs. The receptor source for this set is a male donor in good health and CMV-seronegative.

As regards this clone: Different DNA sequences within this sample yield the same CDR3. The chain combines TRBV5-1 with TRBJ2-6; a weak D match, TRBD1 (5 bases). Germline CDR1 is SGHRS and CDR2 is YFSETQ. With 0 bases removed from V and 0 bases from J, the gap between germline ends came to 7 bases. The CDR3 runs to 16 residues. The CDR3 here is CASSLGGSSGANVLTF. The CDR3 DNA reads as TGCGCCAGCAGCTTGGGGGGCAGCTCTGGGGCCAACGTCCTGACTTTC.

The chain couples TRBV5-1 to TRBJ2-5; the D is unclear. The J call is in doubt because the DNA end fits TRBJ2-7 better. The germline gives CDR1 SGHRS, CDR2 YFSETQ. This CDR3 region has 15 residues. CDR3 residues: CASSLEARNTYEQYF. The CDR3 bases are TGCGCCAGCAGCTTGGAAGCTCGAAATACCTACGAGCAGTACTTC.

CDR3 in amino acids: CASIPTPQASVGANVLTF. The DNA of the CDR3 is TGTGCCAGCATCCCCACCCCTCAGGCGTCCGTTGGGGCCAACGTCCTGACTTTC. This chain connects TRBV28 to TRBJ2-6, with D hard to call. Germline assignment: CDR1 MDHEN and CDR2 SYDVKM. This CDR3 region has 18 residues. The V and J ends lost 7 bases and 3 bases respectively, with 22 bases between them.

The chain joins TRBV7-3 to TRBJ2-2; TRBD2 matches 8 bases. V was clipped by 3 bases and J by 4 bases; unmatched bases: 4. The CDR3 is made up of 15 amino acids. Germline assignment: CDR1 SGHTA and CDR2 FQGTGA. This CDR3 is CASSFGGAPTGELFF. CDR3 nucleotide sequence: TGTGCCAGCAGCTTCGGGGGGGCCCCCACCGGGGAGCTGTTTTTT.

The chain is built from TRBV10-3 and TRBJ1-1, with a tentative D call TRBD1 (5 bases). CDR1 is ENHRY and CDR2 is SYGVKD in the germline V gene. V shed 6 bases and J shed 8 bases, with 13 bases lying between them. The CDR3 has 12 residues. CDR3: CAISQQETEAFF. The CDR3 nucleotides are TGTGCCATCAGCCAACAGGAGACAGAAGCTTTCTTT.

This chain uses TRBV19 with TRBJ2-2; the D gene is possibly TRBD2 (6 bases). This CDR3 has 15 residues. Germline CDR1 reads LNHDA; CDR2 reads SQIVND (reference sequence). V gave up 5 bases and J gave up 5 bases, with 15 bases separating them. CDR3 in amino acids: CASSGSIGGTGELFF. The CDR3 DNA is TGTGCCAGTAGTGGGTCTATAGGAGGGACCGGGGAGCTGTTTTTT.

The chain has TRBV28 and TRBJ2-7; TRBD2 matches at 12 bases. The J segment lost 9 bases and the V segment lost 2 bases, leaving 14 bases of the junction unmatched. CDR3 length: 17 amino acids. Germline V gene data show CDR1 as MDHEN and CDR2 as SYDVKM. The CDR3 coding sequence is TGTGCCAGCAGTTTAGGGAGCGGACTAGCGGGAATCTCGGGGCAGTACTTC. Encoded protein: CASSLGSGLAGISGQYF.

The gene calls are TRBV9 and TRBJ1-1, with D unresolved. Trimming shortened V by 4 bases and J by 2 bases, and 12 bases separated the two germline ends. Germline-derived CDR1 and CDR2 are SGDLS and YYNGEE. The CDR3 sequence is 14 residues long. The CDR3 sequence is CASSPRVANTEAFF. As DNA, the CDR3 is TGTGCCAGCAGCCCCCGGGTAGCCAACACTGAAGCTTTCTTT.

The CDR3 DNA follows: TGTGCCAGCAGTTACTCTGGGCAGACCGTGGGTGAAGCTTTCTTT. Encoded protein: CASSYSGQTVGEAFF. The gene calls are TRBV6-5 and TRBJ1-1; no definite D call. Trimming shortened V by 0 bases and J by 7 bases, and 15 bases separated the two germline ends. CDR3 length: 15 amino acids. CDR1 is MNHEY and CDR2 is SVGAGI in the germline V gene.

V usage is TRBV6-1 and J usage is TRBJ1-6, with TRBD1 matching 7 bases. CDR3 length equals 15 residues. After removal of 7 bases from V and 7 bases from J, the junction contained 10 bases not matched to a gene. The germline gives CDR1 MNHNS, CDR2 SASEGT. As DNA, the CDR3 is TGTGCCAGCAAAACCACCGGGACAGCAAATTCACCCCTCCACTTT. Protein: CASKTTGTANSPLHF.

This clone is a singleton in its sample. V is TRBV9 and J is TRBJ2-2; 8 bases are a match to TRBD2. This CDR3 spans 17 amino acids. CDR1 SGDLS and CDR2 YYNGEE come from the germline V gene. The trim removed 5 bases at V and 6 bases at J, leaving 15 bases unmatched. The CDR3 loop is CASSELTGGLIAGELFF. In nucleotides, the CDR3 is TGTGCCAGCAGTGAATTAACGGGGGGGCTAATCGCCGGGGAGCTGTTTTTT.

V gene TRBV10-2 combines with J gene TRBJ1-5; unclear D gene. V was cut by 3 bases and J by 4 bases, with 4 bases left in between. Per the germline V gene, CDR1 is WSHSY and CDR2 is SAAADI. CDR3 size: 12 residues. CDR3 nucleotides: TGCGCCAGCAGTGATTCTAATCAGCCCCAGCATTTT. This sequence encodes CASSDSNQPQHF.

The chain uses TRBV19 and TRBJ1-6, with D unresolved. Germline values: CDR1 LNHDA, CDR2 SQIVND (reference sequence). This CDR3 spans 17 amino acids. Trimming took 7 bases from V and 5 from J, leaving 21 bases between them. For the CDR3, the DNA is TGTGCCAGTAACCCCAAATCGGAAGGAGCCCATAATTCACCCCTCCACTTT. This gives the protein CASNPKSEGAHNSPLHF.

A few counts support this clone. The chain combines TRBV28 with TRBJ1-1; TRBD1 matches at 9 bases. The CDR3 has 13 residues. Germline V CDR1 and CDR2: MDHEN, SYDVKM. Trimming removed 6 bases from V and 7 bases from J; junction bases left unmatched: 6. Written as DNA, the CDR3 is TGTGCCAGCAGCCCGGGACAGGGTATTGAAGCTTTCTTT. Protein product: CASSPGQGIEAFF.

This chain connects TRBV5-4 to TRBJ2-6; TRBD1 matches at 7 bases. V lost 4 bases, J lost 0 bases, and 7 bases stayed unmatched. The CDR3 has 17 amino acids. The germline gives CDR1 SGHNT, CDR2 YYREEE (reference sequence). CDR3 protein: CASSRDSLSSGANVLTF. The CDR3 DNA reads TGTGCCAGCAGCCGGGACAGCCTCTCCTCTGGGGCCAACGTCCTGACTTTC. The whole variable domain, remainder taken from reference TRBV5-4 and TRBJ2-6, is ETGVTQSPTHLIKTRGQQVTLRCSSQSGHNTVSWYQQALGQGPQFIFQYYREEENGRGNFPPRFSGLQFPNYSSELNVNALELDDSALYLCASSRDSLSSGANVLTFGAGSRLTVL.

This clone was counted once. V gene TRBV7-3 combines with J gene TRBJ2-1, with D perhaps matching TRBD1 (8 bases). Germline assignment: CDR1 SGHTA and CDR2 FQGTGA. This CDR3 region has 15 residues. V lost 5 bases and J lost 4, with 15 bases in between. This chain's CDR3 is CASSSGTGLYNEQFF. As DNA, the CDR3 is TGTGCCAGCAGCAGCGGGACAGGCCTATACAATGAGCAGTTCTTC. The complete variable domain, with remaining parts taken from reference TRBV7-3 and TRBJ2-1, reads GAGVSQTPSNKVTEKGKYVELRCDPISGHTALYWYRQSLGQGPEFLIYFQGTGAADDSGLPNDRFFAVRPEGSVSTLKIQRTERGDSAVYLCASSSGTGLYNEQFFGPGTRLTVL.

V usage is TRBV25-1 and J usage is TRBJ2-7; D unresolved. V lost 4 bases and J 1 base, leaving 5 bases between the germline ends. Germline V CDR1 and CDR2: MGHDK, SYGVNS. CDR3 length: 12 residues. The CDR3 loop reads CASSAQSYEQYF. The CDR3 nucleotides are TGTGCCAGCAGTGCACAGTCCTACGAGCAGTACTTC.

The table lists this clone with a few counts. The V gene is TRBV10-2, the J gene TRBJ2-5; no firm D call. The DNA matches TRBJ2-7 better at its end, which makes the J call doubtful. Germline CDR1 is WSHSY and CDR2 is SAAADI. The CDR3 has 12 amino acids. In nucleotides, the CDR3 is TGCGCCAGCACCGGAGATGCCTACGAGCAGTACTTC. Translating it yields CASTGDAYEQYF.

The V gene is TRBV9, the J gene TRBJ2-3; 13 bases align to TRBD2. The CDR3 has 17 amino acids. V trimming: 0 bases; J trimming: 6 bases; junction bases outside the gene matches: 7. Germline V CDR1 and CDR2: SGDLS, YYNGEE. The CDR3 here is CASSVVTGLAGADTQYF. The CDR3 DNA follows: TGTGCCAGCAGCGTAGTAACCGGACTAGCGGGAGCCGATACGCAGTATTTT.

This rearrangement joins TRBV4-3 to TRBJ1-1, with 8 bases lining up with TRBD1. In germline, CDR1 is LGHNA, CDR2 YSLEER. V dropped 1 base and J dropped 5; count of bases not matched to a gene: 3. The CDR3 totals 14 residues. The CDR3 region has the DNA TGCGCCAGCAGCCAAGGACAGGGGAGGACTGAAGCTTTCTTT. This codes for CASSQGQGRTEAFF.

J is TRBJ2-3 and V is TRBV2; 12 nucleotides agree with TRBD1. V gave up 6 bases and J gave up 4 bases; unmatched junction bases: 2. The CDR3 runs to 14 residues. Germline-derived CDR1 and CDR2 are SNHLY and FYNNEI. The CDR3: CASRGQGAADTQYF. The DNA for the CDR3 is TGTGCCAGCAGGGGACAGGGGGCGGCAGATACGCAGTATTTT. Complete variable domain (other parts from reference TRBV2 and TRBJ2-3): EPEVTQTPSHQVTQMGQEVILRCVPISNHLYFYWYRQILGQKVEFLVSFYNNEISEKSEIFDDQFSVERPDGSNFTLKIRSTKLEDSAMYFCASRGQGAADTQYFGPGTRLTVL.

The rearrangement joins TRBV11-3 to TRBJ2-1; possible D gene TRBD2, 5 bases. This CDR3 region has 16 residues. Germline CDR1 is SGHNT and CDR2 is YENEEA. The V gene lost 5 bases and the J gene lost 2 bases, with 16 bases spanning the gap. As DNA, the CDR3 is TGTGCCAGCAGCGAGGCCGGGGAAACTCCCTACAATGAGCAGTTCTTC. Its protein is CASSEAGETPYNEQFF.

This chain joins TRBV6-1 and TRBJ2-5, with TRBD2 matching over 10 bases. There are 15 residues in the CDR3. In germline, CDR1 is MNHNS, CDR2 SASEGT. V trimming: 7 bases; J trimming: 2 bases; junction bases outside the gene matches: 7. The CDR3 DNA sequence: TGTGCCAGCACCGTAGCGGGAGGATGGCAAGAGACCCAGTACTTC. It yields the protein CASTVAGGWQETQYF.

The rearrangement joins TRBV18 to TRBJ2-5; 9 bases align to TRBD1. The end of the DNA fits TRBJ2-7 better, so the J call may be wrong. CDR1 and CDR2 from the germline V gene are KGHSH and LQKENI. The CDR3 has 16 residues. DNA for the CDR3: TGTGCCAGCTCACCACCCGCGGACAGGGGATACTACGAGCAGTACTTC. Protein product: CASSPPADRGYYEQYF.